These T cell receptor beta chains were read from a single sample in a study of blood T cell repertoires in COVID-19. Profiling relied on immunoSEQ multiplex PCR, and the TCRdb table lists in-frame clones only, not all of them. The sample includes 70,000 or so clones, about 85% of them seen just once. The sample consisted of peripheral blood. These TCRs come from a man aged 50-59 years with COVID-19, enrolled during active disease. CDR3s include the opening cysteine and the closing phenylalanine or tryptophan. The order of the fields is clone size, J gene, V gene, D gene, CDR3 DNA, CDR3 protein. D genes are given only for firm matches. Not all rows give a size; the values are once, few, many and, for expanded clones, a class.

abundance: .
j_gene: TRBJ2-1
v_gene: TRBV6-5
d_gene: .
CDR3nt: TGTGCCACCCAGTTACTACCGACAGGAGAGCAGTTCTTC
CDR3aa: CATQLLPTGEQFF

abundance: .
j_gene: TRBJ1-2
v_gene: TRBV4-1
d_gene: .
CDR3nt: TGCGCCAGCAGCGAAAGCGCACACTCAAACTATGGCTACACCTTC
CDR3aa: CASSESAHSNYGYTF

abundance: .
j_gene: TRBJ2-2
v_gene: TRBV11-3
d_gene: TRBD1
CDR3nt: TGTGCCAGCAGCCCGGGACAGGGGTCGACCGGGGAGCTGTTTTTT
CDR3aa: CASSPGQGSTGELFF

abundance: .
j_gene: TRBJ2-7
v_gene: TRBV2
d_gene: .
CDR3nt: TGTGCCAGCAGTGAAAGGACAGTAGACGAGCAGTACTTC
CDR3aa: CASSERTVDEQYF

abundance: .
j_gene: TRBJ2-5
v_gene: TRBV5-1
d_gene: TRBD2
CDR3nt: TGCGCCAGCAGCTTGGCCGGGGCTAGCGGGAGGGCCGGGGAGACCCAGTACTTC
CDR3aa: CASSLAGASGRAGETQYF

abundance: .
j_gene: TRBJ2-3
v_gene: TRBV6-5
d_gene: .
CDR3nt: TGTGCCAGCAGTTACCGCGGGACTAGCACAGATACGCAGTATTTT
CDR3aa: CASSYRGTSTDTQYF

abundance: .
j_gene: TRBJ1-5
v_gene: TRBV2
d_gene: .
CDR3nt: TGTGCCAGCAGTGTACAGGGCGGGCAGCCCCAGCATTTT
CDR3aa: CASSVQGGQPQHF

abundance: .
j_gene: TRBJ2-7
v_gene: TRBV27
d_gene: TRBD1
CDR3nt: TGTGCCAGCAGTTTATACAGGGGCGCCTACGAGCAGTACTTC
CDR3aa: CASSLYRGAYEQYF

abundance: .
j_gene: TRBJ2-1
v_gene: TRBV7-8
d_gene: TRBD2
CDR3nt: TGTGCCAGCAGCTTAGTGGGGCTAGCGGTATACAATGAGCAGTTCTTC
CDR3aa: CASSLVGLAVYNEQFF

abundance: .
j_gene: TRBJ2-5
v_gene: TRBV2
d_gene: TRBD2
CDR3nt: TGTGCCAGCAGTCCAAGGACTAGCGGGAGCCAAGTCCAGTACTTC
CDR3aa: CASSPRTSGSQVQYF

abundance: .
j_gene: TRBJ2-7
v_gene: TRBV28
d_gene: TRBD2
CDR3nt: TGTGCCAGCATTACCGCGGGAGGGGGCTACGAGCAGTACTTC
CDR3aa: CASITAGGGYEQYF

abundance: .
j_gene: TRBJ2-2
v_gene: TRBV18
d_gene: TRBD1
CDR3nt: TGTGCCAGCTCCCCTCGGACAGGGAATATCGGGGAGCTGTTTTTT
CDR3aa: CASSPRTGNIGELFF

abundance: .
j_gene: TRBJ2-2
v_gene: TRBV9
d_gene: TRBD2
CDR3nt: TGTGCCAGCAGCGTGGGCGGGAGGGCGAACGGGGAGCTGTTTTTT
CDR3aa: CASSVGGRANGELFF

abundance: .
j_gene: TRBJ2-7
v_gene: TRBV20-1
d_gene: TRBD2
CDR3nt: TGCAGTGCTAGTAGTCTAGCGGGAGGATCGCAGTACTTC
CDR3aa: CSASSLAGGSQYF

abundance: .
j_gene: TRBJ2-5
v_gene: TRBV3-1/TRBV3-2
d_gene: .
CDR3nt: TGTGCCAGCAGCCAAGATCGAGGGAGGGAGACCCAGTACTTC
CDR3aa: CASSQDRGRETQYF

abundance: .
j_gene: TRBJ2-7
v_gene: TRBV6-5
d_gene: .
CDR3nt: TGTGCCAGCAGTTACTCGGTTGACGGGAGCTACGAGCAGTACTTC
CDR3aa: CASSYSVDGSYEQYF

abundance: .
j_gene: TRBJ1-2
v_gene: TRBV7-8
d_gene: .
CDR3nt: TGTGCCAGCAGCTTTACAGAAGCTAACTATGGCTACACCTTC
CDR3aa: CASSFTEANYGYTF

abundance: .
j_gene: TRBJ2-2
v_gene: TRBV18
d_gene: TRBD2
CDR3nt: TGTGCCAGCTCACTTGGGACTAGCGGGAGCAACGGGGAGCTGTTTTTT
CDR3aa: CASSLGTSGSNGELFF

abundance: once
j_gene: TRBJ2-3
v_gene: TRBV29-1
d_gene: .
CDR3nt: TGCAGCGTCCCTGGGGGCCCGGGCACAGATACGCAGTATTTT
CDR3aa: CSVPGGPGTDTQYF

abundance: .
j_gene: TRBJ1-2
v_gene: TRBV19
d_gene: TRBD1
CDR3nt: TGTGCCAGTAGTATAGCGGGGACAGCTGGCTACACCTTC
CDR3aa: CASSIAGTAGYTF

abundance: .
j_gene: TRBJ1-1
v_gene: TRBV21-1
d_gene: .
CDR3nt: TGTGCCAGCAGCAGGGGAAACCGGGAGGCAAAAGCTTTCTTT
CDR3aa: CASSRGNREAKAFF

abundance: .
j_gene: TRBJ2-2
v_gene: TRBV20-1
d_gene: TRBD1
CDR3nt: TGCAGTGCTAGTAGGGGGACAGACTCCGGGGAGCTGTTTTTT
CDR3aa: CSASRGTDSGELFF

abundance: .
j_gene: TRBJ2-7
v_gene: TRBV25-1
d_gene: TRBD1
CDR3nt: TGTGCCAGCAGTGAATTAATACAGGGGGCGTCCGAGCAGTACTTC
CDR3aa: CASSELIQGASEQYF

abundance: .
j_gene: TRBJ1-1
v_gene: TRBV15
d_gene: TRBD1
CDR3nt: TGTGCCACCAGCAGAGTGACGGACAGGGGGACTGAAGCTTTCTTT
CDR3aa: CATSRVTDRGTEAFF

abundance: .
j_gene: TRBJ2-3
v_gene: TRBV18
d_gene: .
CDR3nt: TGTGCCAGCTCACTTACTCCGGGTAGAAAACCAGATACGCAGTATTTT
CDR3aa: CASSLTPGRKPDTQYF

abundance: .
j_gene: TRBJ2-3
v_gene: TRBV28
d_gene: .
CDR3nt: TGTGCCAGCAAGGGGGGGGCGGGCACAGATACGCAGTATTTT
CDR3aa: CASKGGAGTDTQYF

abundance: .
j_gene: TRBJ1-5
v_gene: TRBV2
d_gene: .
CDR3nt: TGTGCCAGCAGTGACAGATCCCCCAATCAGCCCCAGCATTTT
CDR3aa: CASSDRSPNQPQHF

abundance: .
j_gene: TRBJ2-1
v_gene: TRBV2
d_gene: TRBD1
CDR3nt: TGTGCCAGCAGAGCGGACAGGGGATGGTACAATGAGCAGTTCTTC
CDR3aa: CASRADRGWYNEQFF

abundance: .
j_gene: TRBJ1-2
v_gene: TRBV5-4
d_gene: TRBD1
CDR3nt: TGTGCCAGCACTCGAAATAGGGACAGGGGGCGCGTAGGCTATGGCTACACCTTC
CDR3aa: CASTRNRDRGRVGYGYTF

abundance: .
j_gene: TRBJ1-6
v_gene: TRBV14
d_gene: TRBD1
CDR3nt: TGTGCCAGCAGCCAAACAGGGGGCAATTCACCCCTCCACTTT
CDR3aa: CASSQTGGNSPLHF

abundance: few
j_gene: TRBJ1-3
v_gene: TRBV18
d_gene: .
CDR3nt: TGTGCCAGCTCACCTTCCACAGGCCTGAGCGGAAACACCATATATTTT
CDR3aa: CASSPSTGLSGNTIYF

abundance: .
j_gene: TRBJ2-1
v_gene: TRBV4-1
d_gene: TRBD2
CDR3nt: TGCGCCAGCAGCCGGGGGACTAGCGGGAATGACAATGAGCAGTTCTTC
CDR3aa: CASSRGTSGNDNEQFF

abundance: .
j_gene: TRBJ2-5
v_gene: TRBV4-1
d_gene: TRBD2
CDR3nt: TGCGCCAGCAGCGACGGGCTAGCGGGAGCCCTTCAAGAGACCCAGTACTTC
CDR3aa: CASSDGLAGALQETQYF

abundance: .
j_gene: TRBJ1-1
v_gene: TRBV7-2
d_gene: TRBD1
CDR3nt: TGTGCCAGCAGCTCGGACAGGACGAACACTGAAGCTTTCTTT
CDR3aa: CASSSDRTNTEAFF

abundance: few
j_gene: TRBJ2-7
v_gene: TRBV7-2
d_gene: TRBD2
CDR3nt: TGTGCCAGCAGTAGAGAGGCTAGCGGGCTTTCCTACGAGCAGTACTTC
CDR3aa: CASSREASGLSYEQYF

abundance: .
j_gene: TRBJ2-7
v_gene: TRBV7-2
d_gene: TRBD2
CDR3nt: TGTGCCAGCAGCTTAGGGCTAGCGGGAGATAGGCACGAGCAGTACTTC
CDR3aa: CASSLGLAGDRHEQYF

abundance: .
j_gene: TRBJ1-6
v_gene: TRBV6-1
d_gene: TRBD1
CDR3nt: TGTGCCAGCAGTGAAGGGACAGGGAATTCACCCCTCCACTTT
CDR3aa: CASSEGTGNSPLHF

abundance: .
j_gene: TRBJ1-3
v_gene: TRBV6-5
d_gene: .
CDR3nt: TGTGCCAGCAGCCTAGAGCGATCTGGAAACACCATATATTTT
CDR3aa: CASSLERSGNTIYF

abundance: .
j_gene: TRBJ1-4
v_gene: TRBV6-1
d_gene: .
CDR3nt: TGTGCCAGCAGTGATGGGAGGGGATCAGAAAAACTGTTTTTT
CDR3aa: CASSDGRGSEKLFF

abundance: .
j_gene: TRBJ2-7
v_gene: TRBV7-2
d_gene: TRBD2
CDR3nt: TGTGCCAGCAGCCCCGGGGGGTACGAGCAGTACTTC
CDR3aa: CASSPGGYEQYF

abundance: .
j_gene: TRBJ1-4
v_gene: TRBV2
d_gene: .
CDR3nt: TGTGCCAGCTGCATGGGAGGCGATTGGGAAAAACTGTTTTTT
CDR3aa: CASCMGGDWEKLFF

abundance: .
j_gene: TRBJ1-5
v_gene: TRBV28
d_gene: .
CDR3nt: TGTGCCAGCAGGCCCCCTGGCCGGCCCCAGCATTTT
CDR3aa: CASRPPGRPQHF

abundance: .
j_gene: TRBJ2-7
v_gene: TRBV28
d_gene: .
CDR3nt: TGTGCCAGCAGTGACCGCCGGGGATTAAACTACGAGCAGTACTTC
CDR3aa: CASSDRRGLNYEQYF

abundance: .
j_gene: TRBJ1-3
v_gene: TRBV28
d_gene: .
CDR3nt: TGTGCCAGTGCGCGAAACACCATATATTTT
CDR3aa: CASARNTIYF